Below are 18 T cell receptor beta chains sequenced from a single sample in a study of cytomegalovirus exposure and HLA in healthy donors (dated by TCRdb to about 2017). To prepare the library, the immunoSEQ multiplex PCR assay was applied. A mixture of 60 forward primers for TCR Vbeta segments and 13 reverse primers for TCR Jbeta segments was used in the multiplex PCR. TCRdb obtained this table from immuneACCESS and retained in-frame rearrangements with V and J assigned. These tables miss some clones; where compared with another copy, unresolved V genes account for less than half of the shortfall, and the remainder is unexplained. The sample has approximately 220,000 clones on record, 82% of them singletons. 6% of the sample belongs to the ten largest clones. The specimen sequenced was PBMCs. The source is a man aged 35 to 55 in good health and CMV-seropositive.

This chain links TRBV11-2 with TRBJ1-1, with 9 bases identical to TRBD1. V was pared by 5 bases and J by 6 bases, with 10 bases of the junction left unmatched. Per germline, CDR1 SGHAT and CDR2 FQNNGV. The CDR3 covers 15 residues. This CDR3 reads CASSPIRTGVPEAFF. CDR3 bases: TGTGCCAGCAGCCCTATACGGACAGGGGTTCCTGAAGCTTTCTTT.

This chain links TRBV29-1 with TRBJ2-7, with D possibly TRBD2 on 7 matching bases. This CDR3 region has 13 residues. Germline loops: CDR1 SQVTM, CDR2 ANQGSEA. The ends were cut back, 3 bases at V and 6 bases at J, with 15 bases in the middle. CDR3 nucleotides: TGCAGCGTTGAGAGGGGAAGGGGGGGCGAGCAGTACTTC. Translation: CSVERGRGGEQYF.

This clone was detected a few times. The chain has TRBV7-8 and TRBJ2-1; TRBD2 aligns across 8 bases. This CDR3 comprises 17 residues. Trimming cost V 1 base and J 3 bases; bases outside gene matches: 8. Germline V gene data show CDR1 as SGHVS and CDR2 as FQNEAQ. The CDR3 nucleotides read TGTGCCAGCAGCTTAGGCACCGGGACTAGACTCTACAATGAGCAGTTCTTC. Translating it yields CASSLGTGTRLYNEQFF.

J is TRBJ2-5 and V is TRBV7-2; 7 bases align to TRBD1. Germline V gene data show CDR1 as SGHTA and CDR2 as FQGNSA. With 3 bases clipped from V and 5 bases from J, the junction kept 6 bases outside the gene matches. The length of the CDR3 is 14 residues. CDR3 amino acids: CASSFGQVGETQYF. As DNA, the CDR3 is TGTGCCAGCAGCTTTGGACAGGTCGGGGAGACCCAGTACTTC.

The rearrangement uses TRBV29-1 and TRBJ1-1, with D possibly TRBD1 on 6 matching bases. CDR1 and CDR2 from the germline V gene are SQVTM and ANQGSEA. The CDR3 consists of 11 residues. Trimming removed 6 bases from V and 11 bases from J, with 16 bases in between. The DNA for the CDR3 is TGCAGCGTGGAAATGGGACAACGGGCTTTCTTT. Protein: CSVEMGQRAFF.

The rearrangement joins TRBV19 to TRBJ1-4; 10 bases line up with TRBD1. The CDR3 covers 14 residues. Germline trimming cut 3 bases from V and 8 bases from J; bases unmatched to any gene: 3. The V gene's germline CDR1 is LNHDA and CDR2 SQIVND (reference sequence). The chain's CDR3 is CASSIDRGQEKLFF. The CDR3, as DNA: TGTGCCAGTAGTATCGACAGGGGGCAGGAAAAACTGTTTTTT. Full variable domain (missing parts from reference TRBV19 and TRBJ1-4): DGGITQSPKYLFRKEGQNVTLSCEQNLNHDAMYWYRQDPGQGLRLIYYSQIVNDFQKGDIAEGYSVSREKKESFPLTVTSAQKNPTAFYLCASSIDRGQEKLFFGSGTQLSVL.

The chain combines TRBV2 with TRBJ2-1; 11 positions agree with TRBD2. The junction had 6 bases not matched to a gene; V was cut back by 6 bases and J by 5 bases. The CDR3 has 15 amino acids. The germline CDR1 and CDR2 sequences are SNHLY and FYNNEI. CDR3 nucleotide sequence: TGTGCCAGCAGGCCAACTAGCGGGAGCGACAATGAGCAGTTCTTC. Protein sequence: CASRPTSGSDNEQFF. Using reference TRBV2 and TRBJ2-1 for the parts outside the CDR3, the full variable domain is EPEVTQTPSHQVTQMGQEVILRCVPISNHLYFYWYRQILGQKVEFLVSFYNNEISEKSEIFDDQFSVERPDGSNFTLKIRSTKLEDSAMYFCASRPTSGSDNEQFFGPGTRLTVL.

The chain couples TRBV6-5 to TRBJ2-2, with D perhaps TRBD1 (6 bases). Germline-derived CDR1 and CDR2 are MNHEY and SVGAGI. V lost 6 bases and J lost 0, with 11 bases in between. This CDR3 has 15 residues. The CDR3 is CASSNRAANTGELFF. CDR3 nucleotide sequence: TGTGCCAGCAGCAACAGGGCAGCGAACACCGGGGAGCTGTTTTTT.

The chain carries TRBV18 and TRBJ1-3; D possibly corresponds to TRBD1 (5 bases). The CDR3 contains 15 residues. Deletions cut 1 base from V and 3 bases from J, with 10 bases between. Looked up from germline, CDR1 is KGHSH and CDR2 is LQKENI. Written as DNA, the CDR3 is TGTGCCAGCTCACCACTGGACAACCTTGGAAACACCATATATTTT. This encodes CASSPLDNLGNTIYF.

V usage is TRBV5-1 and J usage is TRBJ2-1; 10 nucleotides agree with TRBD2. V shed 5 bases and J 1 base; nucleotides not matched to a gene: 6. The CDR3 covers 16 residues. Germline CDR1 and CDR2: SGHRS and YFSETQ. The CDR3 DNA sequence: TGCGCCAGCAGACAACCGGGACTAGCGTCCTACAATGAGCAGTTCTTC. It is translated as CASRQPGLASYNEQFF.

The chain combines TRBV18 with TRBJ2-3; tentative D call: TRBD1 (6 bases). Germline values: CDR1 KGHSH, CDR2 LQKENI. This CDR3 is built from 14 residues. Trimming cost V 2 bases and J 2 bases, with 8 bases left between them. The CDR3 DNA reads TGTGCCAGCTCACCAGGGGGCCCCACAGATACGCAGTATTTT. Translating it yields CASSPGGPTDTQYF.

This clone was observed a few times. This chain connects TRBV7-9 to TRBJ1-5; a possible D gene is TRBD1 (6 bases). Per the germline V gene, CDR1 is SEHNR and CDR2 is FQNEAQ (reference sequence). With 4 bases removed from V and 0 bases from J, the gap between germline ends came to 7 bases. The CDR3 is 14 residues long. The CDR3 nucleotides are TGTGCCAGCAGCTCGGACAGTAGCAATCAGCCCCAGCATTTT. This codes for CASSSDSSNQPQHF.

The V gene is TRBV5-8, the J gene TRBJ2-7; tentatively, D is TRBD1 (6 bases). Trimming stripped 1 base from V and 3 bases from J, with 8 bases between. In germline, CDR1 is SGHTS, CDR2 YDEGEE. This CDR3 comprises 13 residues. CDR3 coding DNA: TGTGCCAGCAGCTTGCCAGGGGTCTACGAGCAGTACGTC. This codes for CASSLPGVYEQYV.

V gene TRBV5-6 combines with J gene TRBJ2-5, with D possibly matching TRBD2 (6 bases). The germline V gene encodes CDR1 SGHDT and CDR2 YYEEEE. The CDR3 has 14 residues. Trimming cost V 3 bases and J 7 bases, with 16 bases left between them. As DNA, the CDR3 is TGTGCCAGCAGCTGGGCCGACGTGGAGGGGACCCAGTACTTC. It yields the protein CASSWADVEGTQYF.

This clone was observed once. The chain joins TRBV9 to TRBJ2-3; D not certain. V was shortened by 3 bases and J by 0 bases, with 5 bases between the two germline ends. The CDR3 runs 13 residues. Germline loops: CDR1 SGDLS, CDR2 YYNGEE. CDR3 residues: CASSASSTDTQYF. The CDR3 DNA is TGTGCCAGCAGCGCGTCGAGCACAGATACGCAGTATTTT.

This chain uses TRBV6-5 with TRBJ2-7, with a weak D call TRBD2 (5 bases). CDR1 and CDR2 from the germline V gene are MNHEY and SVGAGI. Trimming removed 2 bases from V and 6 bases from J, with 14 bases in between. The CDR3 spans 14 residues. This CDR3 is CASSYMGRLREQYF. The CDR3 DNA reads as TGTGCCAGCAGTTACATGGGGAGACTCCGCGAGCAGTACTTC.

The J gene is TRBJ2-7, the V gene TRBV7-2; no clear D gene. Germline V gene data show CDR1 as SGHTA and CDR2 as FQGNSA. Trimming removed 2 bases at V and 6 bases at J, with 11 bases between. The CDR3 runs 13 residues. The CDR3 sequence: CASSLTYMGEQYV. The CDR3 nucleotides are TGTGCCAGCAGCTTAACTTATATGGGCGAGCAGTACGTC.

The V call is TRBV9, the J call TRBJ1-4, with 9 bases that match TRBD1. The CDR3 sequence is 15 residues long. The V gene end was trimmed by 4 bases and the J gene end by 8 bases; junction bases not matched to a gene: 9. Germline loops: CDR1 SGDLS, CDR2 YYNGEE. CDR3 region: CASSLTGTGKEKLFF. As DNA, the CDR3 is TGTGCCAGCAGCCTAACCGGGACAGGGAAGGAAAAACTGTTTTTT. Full variable domain (outside the CDR3, taken from reference TRBV9 and TRBJ1-4): DSGVTQTPKHLITATGQRVTLRCSPRSGDLSVYWYQQSLDQGLQFLIQYYNGEERAKGNILERFSAQQFPDLHSELNLSSLELGDSALYFCASSLTGTGKEKLFFGSGTQLSVL.